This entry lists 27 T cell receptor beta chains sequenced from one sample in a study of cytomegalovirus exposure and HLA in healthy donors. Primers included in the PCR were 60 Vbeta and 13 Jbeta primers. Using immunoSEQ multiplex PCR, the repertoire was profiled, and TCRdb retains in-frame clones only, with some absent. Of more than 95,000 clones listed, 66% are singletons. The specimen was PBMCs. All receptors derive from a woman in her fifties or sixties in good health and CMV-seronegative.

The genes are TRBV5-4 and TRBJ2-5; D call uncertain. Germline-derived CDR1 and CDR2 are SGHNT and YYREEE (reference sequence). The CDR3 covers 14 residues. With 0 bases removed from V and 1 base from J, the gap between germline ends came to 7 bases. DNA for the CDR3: TGTGCCAGCAGCTTGGTGCCAGTCCAAGAGACCCAGTACTTC. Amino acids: CASSLVPVQETQYF.

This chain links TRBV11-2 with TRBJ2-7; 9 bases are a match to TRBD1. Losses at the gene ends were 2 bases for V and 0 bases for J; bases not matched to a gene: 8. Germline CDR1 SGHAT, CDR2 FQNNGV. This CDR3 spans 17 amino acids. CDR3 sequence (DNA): TGTGCCAGCAGCTTAAGATGGGGACAGGGAAGCTCCTACGAGCAGTACTTC. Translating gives CASSLRWGQGSSYEQYF.

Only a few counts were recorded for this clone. The CDR3 protein is CASIGDNSYEQYF. CDR3 DNA sequence: TGCGCCAGCATAGGGGACAATTCCTACGAGCAGTACTTC. The chain has TRBV10-1 and TRBJ2-7, with TRBD1 as a possible D gene (6 bases). Germline V lookup: CDR1 WNHNN, CDR2 SYGVQD (reference sequence). The CDR3 has 13 residues. The germline V and J ends were trimmed by 7 bases and 1 base, with 11 bases remaining between them.

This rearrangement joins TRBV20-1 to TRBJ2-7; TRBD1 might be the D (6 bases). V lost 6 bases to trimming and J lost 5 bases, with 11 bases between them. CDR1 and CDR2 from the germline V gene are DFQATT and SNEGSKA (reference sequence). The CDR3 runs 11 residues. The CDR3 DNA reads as TGCAGTGCGCGACAGGCAAACGAGCAGTACTTC. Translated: CSARQANEQYF.

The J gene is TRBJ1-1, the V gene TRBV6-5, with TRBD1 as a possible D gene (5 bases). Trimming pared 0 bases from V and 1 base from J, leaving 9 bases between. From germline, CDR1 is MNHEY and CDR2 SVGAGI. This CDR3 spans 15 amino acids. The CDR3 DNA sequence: TGTGCCAGCAGTTACTCTGGGGCGAAGAACACTGAAGCTTTCTTT. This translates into CASSYSGAKNTEAFF.

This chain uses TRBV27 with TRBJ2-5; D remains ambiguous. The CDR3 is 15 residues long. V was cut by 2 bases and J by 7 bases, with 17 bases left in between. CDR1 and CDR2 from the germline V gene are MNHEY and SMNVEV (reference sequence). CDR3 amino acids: CASSLRRSASVTQYF. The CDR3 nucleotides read TGTGCCAGCAGTTTACGCCGGTCTGCTTCGGTGACCCAGTACTTC.

The CDR3 coding sequence is TGTGCCAGCAGCTCCGGGACAGGGGGCTACGAGCAGTACTTC. This sequence encodes CASSSGTGGYEQYF. The chain uses TRBV7-2 and TRBJ2-7, with 11 bases matching TRBD1. Germline-derived CDR1 and CDR2 are SGHTA and FQGNSA. With V trimmed by 4 bases and J by 3 bases, 2 bases remained unmatched. This CDR3 has 14 amino acids.

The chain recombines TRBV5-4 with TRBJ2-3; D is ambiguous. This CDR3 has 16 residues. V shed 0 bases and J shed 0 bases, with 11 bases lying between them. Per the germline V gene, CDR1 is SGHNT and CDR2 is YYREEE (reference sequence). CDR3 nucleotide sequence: TGTGCCAGCAGCTTGGACTTCTCCTCGAGCACAGATACGCAGTATTTT. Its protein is CASSLDFSSSTDTQYF.

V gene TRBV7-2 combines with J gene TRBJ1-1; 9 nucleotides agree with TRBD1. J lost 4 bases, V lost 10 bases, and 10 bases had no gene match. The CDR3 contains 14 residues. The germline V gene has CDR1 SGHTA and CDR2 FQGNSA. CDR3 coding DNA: TGTGCCACGAACCGGGACAGGGCGTTCACTGAAGCTTTCTTT. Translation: CATNRDRAFTEAFF.

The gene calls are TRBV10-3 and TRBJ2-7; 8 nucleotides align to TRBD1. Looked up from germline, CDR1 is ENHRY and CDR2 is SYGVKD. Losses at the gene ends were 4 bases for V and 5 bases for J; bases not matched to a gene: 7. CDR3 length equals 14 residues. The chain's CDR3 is CAISVAGGSNEQYF. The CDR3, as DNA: TGTGCCATCAGTGTAGCAGGGGGCAGCAACGAGCAGTACTTC.

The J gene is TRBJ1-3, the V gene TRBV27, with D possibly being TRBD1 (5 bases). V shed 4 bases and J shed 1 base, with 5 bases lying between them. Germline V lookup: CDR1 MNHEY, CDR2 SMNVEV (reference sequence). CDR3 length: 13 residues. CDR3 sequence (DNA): TGTGCCAGCAGTTCAGGGTCTGGAAACACCATATATTTT. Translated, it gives CASSSGSGNTIYF.

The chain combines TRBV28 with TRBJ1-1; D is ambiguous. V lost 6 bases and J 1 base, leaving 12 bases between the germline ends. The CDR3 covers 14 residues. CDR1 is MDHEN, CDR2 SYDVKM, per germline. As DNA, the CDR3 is TGTGCCAGCAGCCTACCGCGACAGAACACTGAAGCTTTCTTT. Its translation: CASSLPRQNTEAFF.

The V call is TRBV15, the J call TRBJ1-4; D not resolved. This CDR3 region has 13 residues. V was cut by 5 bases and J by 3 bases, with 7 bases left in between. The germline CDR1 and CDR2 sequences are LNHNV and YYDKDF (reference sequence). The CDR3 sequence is CATSEHSNEKLFF. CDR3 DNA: TGTGCCACCAGCGAGCACTCTAATGAAAAACTGTTTTTT.

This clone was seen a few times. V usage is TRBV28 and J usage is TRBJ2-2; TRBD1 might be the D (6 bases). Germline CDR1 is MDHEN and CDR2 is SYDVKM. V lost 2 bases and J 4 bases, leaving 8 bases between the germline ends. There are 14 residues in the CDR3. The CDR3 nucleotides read TGTGCCAGCAGTTTACAGGGGTTCACCGGGGAGCTGTTTTTT. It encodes CASSLQGFTGELFF.

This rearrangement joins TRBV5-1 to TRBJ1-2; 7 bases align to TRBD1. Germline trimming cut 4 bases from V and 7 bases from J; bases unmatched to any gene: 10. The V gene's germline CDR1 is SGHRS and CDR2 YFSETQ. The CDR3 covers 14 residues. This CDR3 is CASSVEQGYGGYTF. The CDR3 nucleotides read TGCGCCAGCAGCGTCGAACAGGGGTACGGTGGCTACACCTTC.

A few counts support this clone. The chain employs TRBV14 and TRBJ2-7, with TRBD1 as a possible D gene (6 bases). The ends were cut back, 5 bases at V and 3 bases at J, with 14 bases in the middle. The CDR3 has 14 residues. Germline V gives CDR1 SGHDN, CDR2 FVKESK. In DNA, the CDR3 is TGTGCCAGCAGCGGACAGCCCAATTTCTACGAGCAGTACTTC. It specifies CASSGQPNFYEQYF.

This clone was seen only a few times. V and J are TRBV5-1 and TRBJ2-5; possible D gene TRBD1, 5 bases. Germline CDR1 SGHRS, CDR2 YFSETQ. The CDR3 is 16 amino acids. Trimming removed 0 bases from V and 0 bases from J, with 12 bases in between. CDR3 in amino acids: CASSLGSRADQETQYF. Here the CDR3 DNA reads TGCGCCAGCAGCTTGGGGTCCAGGGCCGACCAAGAGACCCAGTACTTC.

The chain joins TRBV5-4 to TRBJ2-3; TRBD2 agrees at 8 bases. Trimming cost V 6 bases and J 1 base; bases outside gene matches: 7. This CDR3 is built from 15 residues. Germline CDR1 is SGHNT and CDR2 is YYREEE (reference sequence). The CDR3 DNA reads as TGTGCCAGCACCGTCTTTAGCGGGGGCACAGATACGCAGTATTTT. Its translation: CASTVFSGGTDTQYF.

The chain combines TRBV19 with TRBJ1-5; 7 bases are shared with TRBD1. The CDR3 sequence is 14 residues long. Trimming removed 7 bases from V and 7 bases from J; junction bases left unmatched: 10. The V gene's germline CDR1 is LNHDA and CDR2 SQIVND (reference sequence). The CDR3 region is CASTGSGGRQPQHF. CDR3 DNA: TGTGCCAGTACAGGTTCAGGGGGTAGGCAGCCCCAGCATTTT.

In DNA, the CDR3 is TGTGCCAGCAGCTTGGGACAGGCCCAAGCTAACTATGGCTACACCTTC. It translates to CASSLGQAQANYGYTF. The V and J genes are TRBV11-2 and TRBJ1-2, with 8 bases fitting TRBD1. The CDR3 spans 16 residues. J gave up 0 bases and V 3 bases, and 6 bases lay outside the gene matches. The V gene's germline CDR1 is SGHAT and CDR2 FQNNGV.

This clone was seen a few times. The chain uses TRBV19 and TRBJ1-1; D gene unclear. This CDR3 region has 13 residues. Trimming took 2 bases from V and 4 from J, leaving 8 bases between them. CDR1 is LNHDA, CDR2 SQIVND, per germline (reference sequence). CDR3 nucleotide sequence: TGTGCCAGTAGTATATCGGTCTCCACTGAAGCTTTCTTT. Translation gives CASSISVSTEAFF.

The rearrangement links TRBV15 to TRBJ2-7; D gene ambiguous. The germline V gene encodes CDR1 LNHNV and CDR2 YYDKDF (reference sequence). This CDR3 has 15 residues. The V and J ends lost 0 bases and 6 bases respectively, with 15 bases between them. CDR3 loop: CATSRDSANSREQYF. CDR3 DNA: TGTGCCACCAGCAGAGATTCAGCCAATAGCCGCGAGCAGTACTTC.

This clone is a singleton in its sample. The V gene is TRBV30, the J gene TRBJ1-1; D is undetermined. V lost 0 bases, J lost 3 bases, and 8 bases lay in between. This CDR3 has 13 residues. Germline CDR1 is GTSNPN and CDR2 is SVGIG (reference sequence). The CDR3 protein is CAWSVTSYTEAFF. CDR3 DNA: TGTGCCTGGAGTGTAACTTCATACACTGAAGCTTTCTTT.

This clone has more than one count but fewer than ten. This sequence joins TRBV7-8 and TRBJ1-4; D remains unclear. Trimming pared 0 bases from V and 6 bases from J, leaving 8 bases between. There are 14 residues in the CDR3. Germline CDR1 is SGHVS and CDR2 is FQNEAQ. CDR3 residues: CASSLAPGDEKLFF. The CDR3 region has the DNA TGTGCCAGCAGCTTAGCTCCGGGTGATGAAAAACTGTTTTTT.

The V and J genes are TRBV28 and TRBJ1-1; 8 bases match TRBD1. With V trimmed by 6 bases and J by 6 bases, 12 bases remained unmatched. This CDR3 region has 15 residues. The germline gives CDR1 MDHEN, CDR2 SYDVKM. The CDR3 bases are TGTGCCAGCAGACCGGGAACAGGGGGTGTCTCTGAAGCTTTCTTT. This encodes CASRPGTGGVSEAFF.

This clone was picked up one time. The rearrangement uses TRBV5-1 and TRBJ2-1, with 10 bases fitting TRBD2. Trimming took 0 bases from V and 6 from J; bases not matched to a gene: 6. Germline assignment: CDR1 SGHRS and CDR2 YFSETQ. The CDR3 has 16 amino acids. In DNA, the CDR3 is TGCGCCAGCAGCTTGGCCAAACTAGCGGGGTCCAATGAGCAGTTCTTC. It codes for CASSLAKLAGSNEQFF. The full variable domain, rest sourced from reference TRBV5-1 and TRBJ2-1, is KAGVTQTPRYLIKTRGQQVTLSCSPISGHRSVSWYQQTPGQGLQFLFEYFSETQRNKGNFPGRFSGRQFSNSRSEMNVSTLELGDSALYLCASSLAKLAGSNEQFFGPGTRLTVL.

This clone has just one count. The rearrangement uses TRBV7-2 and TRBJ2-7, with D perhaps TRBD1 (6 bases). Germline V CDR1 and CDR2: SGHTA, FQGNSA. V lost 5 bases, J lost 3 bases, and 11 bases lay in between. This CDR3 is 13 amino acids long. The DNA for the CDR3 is TGTGCCAGCAGCCGAACAGGGTACTACGAGCAGTACTTC. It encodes CASSRTGYYEQYF.